These 20 T cell receptor beta chains share one sample of origin, sequenced in a study of blood T cell repertoires in COVID-19. Sequencing used immunoSEQ multiplex PCR; TCRdb keeps in-frame clones, though not all of them. Of 210,000 or so clones in the sample, 81% are singletons; the top ten hold about 8.9%. Sequencing input: PBMCs or T cells enriched from blood (not recorded which). Receptors were obtained from a woman in her forties or fifties with acute COVID-19.

V is TRBV5-1 and J is TRBJ2-7; the D gene is possibly TRBD2 (5 bases). Germline V gene lookup returns CDR1 SGHRS and CDR2 YFSETQ. This CDR3 is built from 14 residues. V was pared by 2 bases and J by 0 bases, with 9 bases between. CDR3 region: CASSFSGLSYEQYF. The CDR3 bases are TGCGCCAGCAGCTTTTCAGGACTCTCCTACGAGCAGTACTTC.

The chain is built from TRBV7-2 and TRBJ2-1, with 7 positions matching TRBD1. The germline gives CDR1 SGHTA, CDR2 FQGNSA. V dropped 7 bases and J dropped 5; count of bases not matched to a gene: 5. CDR3 length: 13 residues. The CDR3, as DNA: TGTGCCAGCACCCAGGGACAGCACAATGAGCAGTTCTTC. Translation: CASTQGQHNEQFF.

The chain recombines TRBV5-1 with TRBJ1-3, with D possibly matching TRBD1 (5 bases). The CDR3 runs to 17 residues. Trimming stripped 5 bases from V and 0 bases from J, with 18 bases between. Germline-derived CDR1 and CDR2 are SGHRS and YFSETQ. CDR3 residues: CASSLTPGDLSGNTIYF. DNA for the CDR3: TGCGCCAGCAGTCTAACCCCGGGGGACCTCTCTGGAAACACCATATATTTT. Full variable domain (outside the CDR3, taken from reference TRBV5-1 and TRBJ1-3): KAGVTQTPRYLIKTRGQQVTLSCSPISGHRSVSWYQQTPGQGLQFLFEYFSETQRNKGNFPGRFSGRQFSNSRSEMNVSTLELGDSALYLCASSLTPGDLSGNTIYFGEGSWLTVV.

The V call is TRBV7-8, the J call TRBJ2-1; 8 bases fit TRBD2. CDR3 size: 15 residues. CDR1 is SGHVS and CDR2 is FQNEAQ in the germline V gene. J was trimmed by 10 bases and V by 3 bases; bases with no gene match: 11. The CDR3 here is CASSFSGRGEQEQFF. The CDR3 DNA follows: TGTGCCAGCAGCTTCAGCGGGCGGGGGGAGCAGGAGCAGTTCTTC.

The V and J genes are TRBV5-1 and TRBJ2-2; maybe TRBD1 (5 bases). The V gene lost 6 bases and the J gene lost 2 bases, with 14 bases spanning the gap. This CDR3 spans 15 amino acids. CDR1 and CDR2 from the germline V gene are SGHRS and YFSETQ. CDR3 nucleotide sequence: TGCGCCAGCACCTCTTCAGGGATCAACACCGGGGAGCTGTTTTTT. It yields the protein CASTSSGINTGELFF.

This chain joins TRBV15 and TRBJ2-6; TRBD1 agrees at 9 bases. The CDR3 is made up of 16 amino acids. V shed 5 bases and J 4 bases; nucleotides not matched to a gene: 6. Germline CDR1 and CDR2: LNHNV and YYDKDF (reference sequence). This CDR3 reads CATSVGQGSGANVLTF. The CDR3 DNA reads as TGTGCCACCAGCGTGGGACAGGGATCCGGGGCCAACGTCCTGACTTTC.

The rearrangement joins TRBV21-1 to TRBJ1-5. TRBV21-1 is shown as a pseudogene. This CDR3 is built from 15 residues. CDR3 loop: CASSKISCPNQPQHF. The CDR3 DNA follows: TGTGCCAGCAGCAAAATCTCCTGTCCCAATCAGCCCCAGCATTTT.

A few counts support this clone. The genes are TRBV12-3 or TRBV12-4 and TRBJ2-5, with D possibly being TRBD2 (7 bases). CDR3 length: 12 amino acids. The V and J ends lost 6 bases and 7 bases respectively, with 12 bases between them. The CDR3 spells CASRRGLGTQYF. Here the CDR3 DNA reads TGTGCCAGCAGGCGGGGGCTAGGGACCCAGTACTTC.

V usage is TRBV21-1 and J usage is TRBJ2-6; the table's TRBD2 call for D was not verified on the DNA. TRBV21-1 is a known pseudogene. CDR3 length: 17 residues. The CDR3 nucleotides are TGTGCCAGCAGCAAAGGGAGACTTATATCTGGGGCCAACGTCCTGACTTTC. Translated: CASSKGRLISGANVLTF.

The chain combines TRBV5-5 with TRBJ2-7; a possible D gene is TRBD2 (6 bases). Trimming left V 5 bases short and J 4 bases short, with 22 bases between. The germline gives CDR1 SGHKS, CDR2 YYEKEE (reference sequence). This CDR3 spans 16 amino acids. CDR3 amino acids: CASSISQRGNGYEQYF. CDR3 sequence (DNA): TGTGCCAGCAGTATAAGTCAACGGGGGAACGGGTACGAGCAGTACTTC.

The chain couples TRBV6-2 or TRBV6-3 to TRBJ2-5; D perhaps matches TRBD2 (5 bases). V lost 4 bases to trimming and J lost 1 base, with 7 bases between them. The germline gives CDR1 MNHEY, CDR2 SVGEGT. The CDR3 loop spans 13 amino acids. DNA for the CDR3: TGTGCCAGCAGTTGGCGGGCCCAAGAGACCCAGTACTTC. This translates into CASSWRAQETQYF.

This clone showed up just once. This chain uses TRBV7-9 with TRBJ2-3; unclear D gene. The CDR3 contains 12 residues. V dropped 2 bases and J dropped 6 bases, with 6 bases sitting between them. Germline V gives CDR1 SEHNR, CDR2 FQNEAQ (reference sequence). DNA of the CDR3: TGTGCCAGCAGCTTATCCGGGGATACGCAGTATTTT. Protein: CASSLSGDTQYF.

The V gene is TRBV27, the J gene TRBJ1-6, with 8 bases lining up with TRBD1. Germline CDR1 MNHEY, CDR2 SMNVEV (reference sequence). The CDR3 is 14 residues long. V shed 2 bases and J 8 bases; nucleotides not matched to a gene: 2. As DNA, the CDR3 is TGTGCCAGCAGTTTAGGACAGGGCCATTCACCCCTCCACTTT. As protein: CASSLGQGHSPLHF.

The chain carries TRBV4-1 and TRBJ1-2; 7 bases align to TRBD1. Germline V gene data show CDR1 as MGHRA and CDR2 as YSYEKL. The CDR3 loop spans 15 amino acids. V lost 3 bases, J lost 4 bases, and 8 bases stayed unmatched. CDR3 residues: CASSQGLGTAYGYTF. CDR3 sequence (DNA): TGCGCCAGCAGCCAGGGCCTCGGGACAGCCTATGGCTACACCTTC.

The chain has TRBV30 and TRBJ1-6; 8 nucleotides agree with TRBD1. V gave up 7 bases and J gave up 9 bases; unmatched junction bases: 11. This CDR3 contains 14 residues. Per the germline V gene, CDR1 is GTSNPN and CDR2 is SVGIG (reference sequence). CDR3 sequence reads: CALRNPGGGSPLHF. The CDR3 coding sequence is TGTGCCTTACGGAATCCAGGGGGCGGTTCACCCCTCCACTTT.

The V and J genes are TRBV6-5 and TRBJ2-7; 10 nucleotides line up with TRBD1. This CDR3 has 16 residues. The germline V gene encodes CDR1 MNHEY and CDR2 SVGAGI. V dropped 0 bases and J dropped 4; count of bases not matched to a gene: 6. The DNA of the CDR3 is TGTGCCAGCAGTTACTCGAATCCGGGACAGGGGTACGAGCAGTACTTC. As protein: CASSYSNPGQGYEQYF.

The gene calls are TRBV6-2 or TRBV6-3 and TRBJ2-7, with D possibly matching TRBD2 (6 bases). CDR1 is MNHEY, CDR2 SVGEGT, per germline. The germline V and J ends were trimmed by 5 bases and 1 base, with 15 bases remaining between them. The CDR3 contains 15 residues. CDR3 DNA sequence: TGTGCCAGCAGTGGAATCTCTAGCGTATCCTACGAGCAGTACTTC. Its protein product is CASSGISSVSYEQYF.

J is TRBJ2-1 and V is TRBV29-1; 7 nucleotides agree with TRBD2. The J segment lost 4 bases and the V segment lost 8 bases, leaving 5 bases of the junction unmatched. This CDR3 region has 12 residues. In germline, CDR1 is SQVTM, CDR2 ANQGSEA. This CDR3 is CSSGTMYNEQFF. CDR3 nucleotides: TGCAGCTCCGGGACTATGTACAATGAGCAGTTCTTC.

Comments on this clone: At one end, the junction sequence differs from germline, possibly due to a read error. The chain is built from TRBV30 and TRBJ2-1, with 7 bases matching TRBD2. Germline assignment: CDR1 GTSNPN and CDR2 SVGIG (reference sequence). The CDR3 consists of 14 residues. In nucleotides, the CDR3 is TGTGCCTGGAGTTGGAGCGGGATGGGGGTGGAATCCCTCTTC. Translated, it gives CAWSWSGMGVESLF.

The chain carries TRBV6-5 and TRBJ2-7; 10 positions match TRBD1. V shed 4 bases, J shed 6 bases, and the junction held 12 bases outside the gene matches. Germline CDR1 reads MNHEY; CDR2 reads SVGAGI. The CDR3 sequence is 16 residues long. As DNA, the CDR3 is TGTGCCAGCAGTTTTATACCGGGACAGGGGCTGGGCGAGCAGTACTTC. Translating it yields CASSFIPGQGLGEQYF.